This T cell receptor (beta chain) comes out of a study of regulatory T cells in long-lasting Graves disease. Trimming took 3 bases from V and 4 from J, leaving 12 bases between them. Germline V CDR1 and CDR2: GTSNPN, SVGIG (reference sequence). CDR3 length: 14 amino acids. This clonotype was seen at least ten times. Building of the TCR beta libraries involved iRepertoire HTBI primers and Arm-PCR of CDR3 regions. From the multiplex PCR reads, TCRdb called clonotypes with MiXCR, one entry per CDR3 protein. There are 400,000 to 550,000 distinct CDR3 sequences in the sample; 16% occur only once, and about 11% lies in the top ten. Noted time point: newly diagnosed GD, antithyroid drugs for less than 3 months. PBMCs provided the RNA from which the TCR library was made. The same data also went into a second study, on T cells in Graves' hyperthyroidism and ophthalmopathy. That study reports: Uncontrolled infection, other autoimmune disease, pregnancy or lactation barred patients from enrollment.

The sequencing used peripheral blood mononuclear cells (PBMCs), collected at new diagnosis, from a patient treated with antithyroid drugs. The receptor was derived from a woman under 40 with Graves disease. This sequence joins TRBV30 and TRBJ2-2; D remains unclear. The CDR3, as DNA: TGTGCCTGGAGCGTCGGTGGGCTCACCGGGGAGCTGTTTTTT. Protein sequence: CAWSVGGLTGELFF.